These 7 T cell receptor beta chains originate from one sample sequenced in a study of T cell repertoires in cytomegalovirus infection (dated by TCRdb to about 2019). For sequencing, an Illumina HiSeq 1500 was employed. Through fastp at Q25 and MiXCR, TCRdb rebuilt clones from the public reads, retaining in-frame beta chains. Rows are combined by CDR3 protein, so each entry shows the most common genes and DNA. This sample is represented by more than 200,000 distinct CDR3 sequences; approximately 9.1% of them were singletons. Approximately 15% of the sample is in the top ten clones. Material: PBMCs. These receptors were taken from a human donor in good health (CMV status not recorded). Some clones in this sample may be carry-over from other donors' samples.

This clonotype was counted at least ten times. This sequence joins TRBV28 and TRBJ1-1; D may be TRBD1 (6 bases). V lost 7 bases to trimming and J lost 0 bases, with 12 bases between them. CDR1 is MDHEN and CDR2 is SYDVKM in the germline V gene. This CDR3 comprises 14 residues. CDR3 region: CASITGSMNTEAFF. In nucleotides, the CDR3 is TGTGCCAGCATCACAGGGAGCATGAACACTGAAGCTTTCTTT.

Only a few counts were recorded for this clonotype. This chain uses TRBV28 with TRBJ2-1; 11 bases agree with TRBD2. CDR1 is MDHEN, CDR2 SYDVKM, per germline. The CDR3 extends over 14 amino acids. Losses at the gene ends were 5 bases for V and 10 bases for J; bases not matched to a gene: 7. The CDR3 nucleotides read TGTGCCAGCAGTATAGGACTAGCGGGCTTGGAGCAGTTCTTC. Translation: CASSIGLAGLEQFF.

This chain connects TRBV20-1 to TRBJ2-3; 8 bases match TRBD2. The V segment lost 2 bases and the J segment 4 bases; nucleotides outside the gene matches: 11. Germline loops: CDR1 DFQATT, CDR2 SNEGSKA (reference sequence). The CDR3 has 16 amino acids. CDR3 nucleotide sequence: TGCAGTGCTAGACCCTTCGGTGCGGGAGGTGCAGATACGCAGTATTTT. Its protein product is CSARPFGAGGADTQYF.

This clonotype was seen many times. V gene TRBV20-1 combines with J gene TRBJ2-7; 9 bases are shared with TRBD1. The CDR3 consists of 14 residues. The trim removed 3 bases at V and 3 bases at J, leaving 6 bases unmatched. The germline V gene has CDR1 DFQATT and CDR2 SNEGSKA (reference sequence). CDR3 region: CSASLGQGFYEQYF. In nucleotides, the CDR3 is TGCAGTGCTAGTTTGGGACAGGGTTTCTACGAGCAGTACTTC.

This clonotype has only a few counts. CDR3 in amino acids: CASSLSGQGPYGYTF. The CDR3 nucleotides are TGTGCCAGCAGTTTATCGGGACAGGGGCCCTATGGCTACACCTTC. J is TRBJ1-2 and V is TRBV28; TRBD1 matches 10 bases. J lost 4 bases, V lost 1 base, and 3 bases had no gene match. The CDR3 spans 15 residues. Germline V gene lookup returns CDR1 MDHEN and CDR2 SYDVKM.

The chain couples TRBV2 to TRBJ2-2; D might be TRBD1 or TRBD2, each matching 5 bases. Looked up from germline, CDR1 is SNHLY and CDR2 is FYNNEI. The CDR3 totals 17 residues. Trimming removed 6 bases at V and 2 bases at J, with 19 bases between. The CDR3 nucleotides are TGTGCCAGCAGCGGGGCTCAGGGTACTGGCAACACCGGGGAGCTGTTTTTT. Protein: CASSGAQGTGNTGELFF.

There are many counts of this clonotype. The chain employs TRBV4-3 and TRBJ2-3; D is unclear. The CDR3 spans 13 residues. Trimming cost V 0 bases and J 8 bases, with 9 bases left between them. Germline CDR1 and CDR2: LGHNA and YSLEER. The DNA of the CDR3 is TGCGCCAGCAGCCAAGAAAGAGAGCTTACGCAGTATTTT. Translation: CASSQERELTQYF.